The source of this T cell receptor beta chain is a study of blood T cells in healthy people across ages. For the study at large: About one barcoded TCR beta cDNA was captured per two T cells. The study's findings and limits: The fall in TCR beta diversity per million T cells was roughly linear with age.

Total RNA, at least 5.5 micrograms per sample, came from PBMCs. J lost 13 bases, V lost 2 bases, and 14 bases had no gene match. The CDR3 is 15 residues long. Per germline, CDR1 ENHRY and CDR2 SYGVKD. On this clonotype itself: Its target is not known.

PCR was performed a second time for 7 to 11 cycles using a sample-barcoded 5' primer and a J-beta primer mix. TCRdb passed the 5' RACE reads through MiXCR, listing each CDR3 protein once. In the table there are fewer than 2,000,000 distinct CDR3 sequences, roughly two fifths of which are singletons. The genes are TRBV10-3 and TRBJ2-4; 7 positions agree with TRBD1. The receptor comes from a human donor in good health. Sequenced input: blood. CDR3 in amino acids: CAISEGDRNTYGQYF. The CDR3 DNA reads TGTGCCATCAGTGAGGGGGACAGAAATACCTACGGGCAGTACTTC.